This T cell receptor beta chain is from a study of blood T cells in healthy people across ages. CDR1 is MNHNY and CDR2 is SVGAGI in the germline V gene (reference sequence). This CDR3 has 15 amino acids. The V segment lost 6 bases and the J segment 9 bases; nucleotides outside the gene matches: 11. Together with a sample-barcoded 5' primer, a J-beta primer mix was included in a second PCR lasting about 6 to 12 cycles. TCRdb re-called the 5' RACE reads through MiXCR, storing one row per CDR3 protein. Of fewer than 750,000 distinct CDR3 sequences in the sample, around half were seen once. On this clonotype: A much larger clone is a single base away; this may be a read error.

The sequence derives from a man aged 80 or over in good health. Sequenced sample: blood. This chain links TRBV6-6 with TRBJ1-5; 10 bases agree with TRBD1. CDR3 region: CASRDRGTGDRPQHF. Here the CDR3 DNA reads TGTGCCAGCAGGGACAGGGGGACCGGTGATCGGCCCCAGCATTTT.